This is a list of T cell receptor beta chains from one sample in a study of molecular identifiers for immune sequencing clone quantification. A single record per CDR3 protein comes from TCRdb applying MiXCR to the PCR reads. In the table there are 490,000 or so distinct CDR3 sequences, about a fifth of which are singletons. Input material: naive CD8+ T cells from blood, with Jurkat cell RNA spiked in. The source is a human donor in good health. Some libraries in this study had Jurkat cell RNA spiked in. Each CDR3 is given with its conserved first and last residue. The D gene is left open where the match is weak. Clone size, where shown, is once, few, many, or a class for clones that have expanded.

cdr3_nt cdr3_aa clone_size v_call d_call j_call
TGTGCCACCAAAGAGACAGGAATGAGCACTGAAGCTTTCTTT CATKETGMSTEAFF many TRBV7-9 - TRBJ1-1
TGTGCCAGCAGTTACTCGTCAGTGGGACAGAAGAACACTGAAGCTTTCTTT CASSYSSVGQKNTEAFF few TRBV6-5 TRBD1 TRBJ1-1
TGCAGCGTTGAATCCGACAGGGAGGGTCAGCCCCAGCATTTT CSVESDREGQPQHF many TRBV29-1 TRBD1 TRBJ1-5
TGTGCCAGCAGACCAATGTCCGGGGAGCTGTTTTTT CASRPMSGELFF few TRBV12-3/TRBV12-4 - TRBJ2-2
TGTGCCAGCAGTTACTCGTCGGTCTTCGCCACAGATACGCAGTATTTT CASSYSSVFATDTQYF many TRBV6-5 - TRBJ2-3
TGCGCCAGCAGTGAAGGTGGGGGAGCATGGCAGCCCCAGCATTTT CASSEGGGAWQPQHF - TRBV10-2 - TRBJ1-5
TGTGCCAGCAGTTACCCTCGTATAGAAGAAAAGATGAACACTGAAGCTTTCTTT CASSYPRIEEKMNTEAFF many TRBV6-2/TRBV6-3 - TRBJ1-1
TGTGCCAGCACCCGGACAGGGGAGCTATCTGGGGCCAACGTCCTGACTTTC CASTRTGELSGANVLTF many TRBV2 TRBD1 TRBJ2-6
TGCGCCAGCAGCCCGACCCAGGGGAGCTACGAGCAGTACTTC CASSPTQGSYEQYF many TRBV4-3 - TRBJ2-7
TGCAGTGCTAAACAGGAAAATCAGCCCCAGCATTTT CSAKQENQPQHF few TRBV20-1 - TRBJ1-5
TGTGCCAGCAGTGAAGGGTACGGAAGCTACGAGCAGTACTTC CASSEGYGSYEQYF many TRBV2 - TRBJ2-7
TGCAGTGCAAACCGGGACCCCCCCTACGAGCAGTACTTC CSANRDPPYEQYF many TRBV20-1 - TRBJ2-7
TGCAGTGCTAGAGATCTAGATAACTATGGCTACACCTTC CSARDLDNYGYTF few TRBV20-1 - TRBJ1-2
TGTGCCAGCAGCTCAGGGGACAGCTTCGACTATGGCTACACCTTC CASSSGDSFDYGYTF few TRBV7-9 TRBD1 TRBJ1-2